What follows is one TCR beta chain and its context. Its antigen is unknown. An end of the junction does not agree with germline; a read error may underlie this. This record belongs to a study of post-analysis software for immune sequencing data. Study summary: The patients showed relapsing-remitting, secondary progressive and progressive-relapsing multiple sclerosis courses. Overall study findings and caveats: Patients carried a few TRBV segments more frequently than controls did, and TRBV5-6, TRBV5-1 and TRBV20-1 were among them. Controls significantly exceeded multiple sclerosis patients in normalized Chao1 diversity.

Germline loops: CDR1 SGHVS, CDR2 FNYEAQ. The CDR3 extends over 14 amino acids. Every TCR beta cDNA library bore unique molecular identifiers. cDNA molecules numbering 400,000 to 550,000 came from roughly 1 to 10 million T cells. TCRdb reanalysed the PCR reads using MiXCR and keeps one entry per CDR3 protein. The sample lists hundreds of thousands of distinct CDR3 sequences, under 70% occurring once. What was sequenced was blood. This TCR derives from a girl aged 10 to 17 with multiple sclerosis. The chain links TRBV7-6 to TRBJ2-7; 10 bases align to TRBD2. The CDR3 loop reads CASSLAGVAYEQYF. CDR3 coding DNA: TGTGCCAGCAGCCTAGCGGGGGTAGCCTACGAGCAGTACTTC.